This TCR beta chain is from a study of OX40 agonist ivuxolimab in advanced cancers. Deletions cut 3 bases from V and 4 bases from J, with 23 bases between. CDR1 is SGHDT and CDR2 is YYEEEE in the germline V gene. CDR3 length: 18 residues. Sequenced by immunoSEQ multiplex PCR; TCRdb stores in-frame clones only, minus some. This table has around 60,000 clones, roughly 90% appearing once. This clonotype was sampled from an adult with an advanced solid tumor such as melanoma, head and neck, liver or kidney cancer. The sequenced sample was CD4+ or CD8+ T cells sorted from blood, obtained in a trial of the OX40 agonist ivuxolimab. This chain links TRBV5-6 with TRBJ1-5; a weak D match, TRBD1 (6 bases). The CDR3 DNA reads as TGTGCCAGCAGCTCGTTAACCAGGGGTTTGGGATCTAATCAGCCCCAGCATTTT. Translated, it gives CASSSLTRGLGSNQPQHF.